One sample yielded the 29 T cell receptor beta chains listed below, sequenced in a study of T cell responses to AZD1222 COVID-19 vaccine. TCRdb keeps only in-frame clones here, not all; method: immunoSEQ multiplex PCR. Of about 260,000 clones listed, 80% to 95% are singletons. The input for sequencing was peripheral blood, taken on day 0 of AZD1222 vaccination. The source is an adult in good health.

The chain links TRBV2 to TRBJ1-5; 9 bases are a match to TRBD1. V lost 4 bases and J lost 4; bases outside the gene matches: 5. The V gene's germline CDR1 is SNHLY and CDR2 FYNNEI. The CDR3 covers 15 residues. The CDR3 nucleotides are TGTGCCAGCAGTGGAACAGGGGGCGAAAATCAGCCCCAGCATTTT. Translating it yields CASSGTGGENQPQHF. The full variable domain, its missing parts supplied by reference TRBV2 and TRBJ1-5, is EPEVTQTPSHQVTQMGQEVILRCVPISNHLYFYWYRQILGQKVEFLVSFYNNEISEKSEIFDDQFSVERPDGSNFTLKIRSTKLEDSAMYFCASSGTGGENQPQHFGDGTRLSIL.

The chain carries TRBV27 and TRBJ1-6, with unresolved D. V lost 5 bases, J lost 9 bases, and 14 bases lay in between. The CDR3 totals 14 residues. Germline values: CDR1 MNHEY, CDR2 SMNVEV (reference sequence). CDR3 coding DNA: TGTGCCAGCAGTCCGGGAGAAGTGGGTTCACCCCTCCACTTT. Translating it yields CASSPGEVGSPLHF.

The chain carries TRBV10-3 and TRBJ1-2; possible D gene TRBD1, 5 bases. The CDR3 totals 12 residues. CDR1 is ENHRY, CDR2 SYGVKD, per germline. Trimming removed 6 bases from V and 4 bases from J, with 9 bases in between. The CDR3 spells CAISQGGYGYTF. In DNA form, the CDR3 reads TGTGCCATCAGCCAGGGAGGCTATGGCTACACCTTC.

This chain uses TRBV7-9 with TRBJ2-3; possibly TRBD1 for D (5 bases). CDR1 SEHNR and CDR2 FQNEAQ come from the germline V gene (reference sequence). This CDR3 comprises 17 residues. The V and J ends lost 1 base and 4 bases respectively, with 18 bases between them. The CDR3 loop reads CASSLGQRQYPPDTQYF. The CDR3 DNA follows: TGTGCCAGCAGCTTAGGGCAGAGACAGTATCCCCCAGATACGCAGTATTTT.

The V call is TRBV5-1, the J call TRBJ2-5; 13 nucleotides agree with TRBD2. CDR1 is SGHRS, CDR2 YFSETQ, per germline. The V segment lost 0 bases and the J segment 4 bases; nucleotides outside the gene matches: 6. This CDR3 spans 17 amino acids. The CDR3 sequence is CASSLGGTSGMRETQYF. As DNA, the CDR3 is TGCGCCAGCAGCTTGGGGGGGACTAGCGGGATGAGAGAGACCCAGTACTTC.

The gene calls are TRBV5-5 and TRBJ2-7; TRBD1 is a possible D gene (7 bases). The CDR3 contains 16 residues. Looked up from germline, CDR1 is SGHKS and CDR2 is YYEKEE (reference sequence). V was shortened by 2 bases and J by 0 bases, with 15 bases between the two germline ends. The DNA of the CDR3 is TGTGCCAGCAGCTTCAGGCAGGGGGGTTCCTCCTACGAGCAGTACTTC. Protein sequence: CASSFRQGGSSYEQYF.

The rearrangement joins TRBV28 to TRBJ1-5; tentative D call: TRBD1 (6 bases). This CDR3 comprises 15 residues. From germline, CDR1 is MDHEN and CDR2 SYDVKM. Trimming pared 5 bases from V and 5 bases from J, leaving 16 bases between. The CDR3 loop reads CASSQPDRNYQPQHF. DNA of the CDR3: TGTGCCAGCAGTCAACCGGACAGAAACTATCAGCCCCAGCATTTT.

The chain couples TRBV6-5 to TRBJ1-1, with D perhaps TRBD1 (5 bases). The CDR3 has 12 amino acids. The germline V gene encodes CDR1 MNHEY and CDR2 SVGAGI. Trimming took 4 bases from V and 5 from J, leaving 8 bases between them. The CDR3: CASSWGGTEAFF. Here the CDR3 DNA reads TGTGCCAGCAGTTGGGGGGGGACTGAAGCTTTCTTT.

This sequence joins TRBV25-1 and TRBJ1-1; no clear D. Trimming shortened V by 7 bases and J by 4 bases, and 7 bases separated the two germline ends. This CDR3 is 11 amino acids long. Germline CDR1 is MGHDK and CDR2 is SYGVNS. For the CDR3, the DNA is TGTGCCAGCACTCTGGGCACTGAAGCTTTCTTT. It yields the protein CASTLGTEAFF.

This chain joins TRBV4-2 and TRBJ2-1; 11 bases match TRBD2. With V trimmed by 0 bases and J by 8 bases, 6 bases remained unmatched. This CDR3 contains 16 residues. The germline V gene has CDR1 LGHNA and CDR2 YNFKEQ. CDR3 in amino acids: CASSQDPLAGGHEQFF. Here the CDR3 DNA reads TGTGCCAGCAGCCAAGATCCCCTAGCGGGAGGCCATGAGCAGTTCTTC.

The chain couples TRBV4-1 to TRBJ1-5, with D possibly TRBD1 on 5 matching bases. CDR3 size: 20 residues. Germline values: CDR1 MGHRA, CDR2 YSYEKL. Between the trimmed V and J ends, which lost 4 bases and 0 bases, there was a span of 25 bases. The CDR3 region has the DNA TGCGCCAGCAGCCCGCTGGGACGGACACCCCCTCGGGGTAGCAATCAGCCCCAGCATTTT. Translation: CASSPLGRTPPRGSNQPQHF.

The chain links TRBV5-1 to TRBJ2-1; D not resolved. The CDR3 contains 12 residues. Germline values: CDR1 SGHRS, CDR2 YFSETQ. The V end was cut by 2 bases, the J end by 6 bases, with 6 bases between. DNA of the CDR3: TGCGCCAGCAGCTTTCCGGGCAATGAGCAGTTCTTC. It is translated as CASSFPGNEQFF. The full variable domain, its missing parts supplied by reference TRBV5-1 and TRBJ2-1, is KAGVTQTPRYLIKTRGQQVTLSCSPISGHRSVSWYQQTPGQGLQFLFEYFSETQRNKGNFPGRFSGRQFSNSRSEMNVSTLELGDSALYLCASSFPGNEQFFGPGTRLTVL.

The chain employs TRBV28 and TRBJ1-2, with D possibly TRBD1 on 5 matching bases. This CDR3 contains 15 residues. V lost 5 bases and J lost 1, with 14 bases in between. Per germline, CDR1 MDHEN and CDR2 SYDVKM. CDR3 in amino acids: CASSIRQIFNYGYTF. Written as DNA, the CDR3 is TGTGCCAGCAGTATCAGACAGATTTTTAACTATGGCTACACCTTC.

The V call is TRBV6-5, the J call TRBJ1-1, with D maybe TRBD1 (6 bases). Germline CDR1 is MNHEY and CDR2 is SVGAGI. V was shortened by 7 bases and J by 5 bases, with 14 bases between the two germline ends. This CDR3 region has 13 residues. The CDR3 DNA is TGTGCCAGCAAACAACAGGGATGGACTGAAGCTTTCTTT. Translation: CASKQQGWTEAFF.

The rearrangement uses TRBV11-2 and TRBJ1-6; possibly TRBD1 for D (5 bases). The germline CDR1 and CDR2 sequences are SGHAT and FQNNGV. The CDR3 extends over 15 amino acids. Trimming stripped 4 bases from V and 7 bases from J, with 14 bases between. This CDR3 is CASSSPGTLNSPLHF. The CDR3 region has the DNA TGTGCCAGCAGCTCACCCGGGACCCTCAATTCACCCCTCCACTTT.

CDR3 protein: CASSTGGLGTDTQYF. Here the CDR3 DNA reads TGTGCCAGCAGCACAGGGGGCTTGGGCACAGATACGCAGTATTTT. The chain combines TRBV28 with TRBJ2-3, with 9 nucleotides matching TRBD1. Germline CDR1 MDHEN, CDR2 SYDVKM. V lost 6 bases and J lost 1; bases outside the gene matches: 5. This CDR3 has 15 residues. The full variable domain, in which reference TRBV28 and TRBJ2-3 provide the parts outside the CDR3, is DVKVTQSSRYLVKRTGEKVFLECVQDMDHENMFWYRQDPGLGLRLIYFSYDVKMKEKGDIPEGYSVSREKKERFSLILESASTNQTSMYLCASSTGGLGTDTQYFGPGTRLTVL.

Note on this clone: Other DNA sequences within the sample encode an identical CDR3. This chain uses TRBV28 with TRBJ1-2, with 7 bases fitting TRBD1. The CDR3 is 14 residues long. CDR1 MDHEN and CDR2 SYDVKM come from the germline V gene. The V and J ends lost 2 bases and 4 bases, in that order; junction bases with no gene match: 4. The CDR3 loop reads CASSLGQGVYGYTF. CDR3 coding DNA: TGTGCCAGCAGTTTAGGTCAGGGGGTCTATGGCTACACCTTC.

The chain is built from TRBV3-1 (or the pseudogene TRBV3-2) and TRBJ2-5, with TRBD1 matching 7 bases. The CDR3 consists of 15 residues. Germline trimming cut 5 bases from V and 2 bases from J; bases unmatched to any gene: 8. Germline CDR1 is LGHDT and CDR2 is YNNKEL (reference sequence). The CDR3 sequence is CASSTGTVYQETQYF. The CDR3 DNA sequence: TGTGCCAGCAGCACGGGGACAGTCTATCAAGAGACCCAGTACTTC.

The V and J genes are TRBV28 and TRBJ1-2, with D possibly TRBD1 on 6 matching bases. The germline V gene encodes CDR1 MDHEN and CDR2 SYDVKM. Trimming pared 7 bases from V and 4 bases from J, leaving 10 bases between. CDR3 length equals 12 residues. The CDR3 loop reads CASTARGYGYTF. In nucleotides, the CDR3 is TGTGCCAGCACGGCCAGGGGCTATGGCTACACCTTC.

The gene calls are TRBV2 and TRBJ1-1, with a possible D match to TRBD1 (5 bases). This CDR3 is built from 13 residues. Germline CDR1 is SNHLY and CDR2 is FYNNEI. V was shortened by 5 bases and J by 7 bases, with 14 bases between the two germline ends. In DNA form, the CDR3 reads TGTGCCAGCAGTTGGGGCGGGGGAAGTGAAGCTTTCTTT. Translating it yields CASSWGGGSEAFF.

The J gene is TRBJ1-4, the V gene TRBV28; perhaps TRBD1 as D (5 bases). V was cut by 1 base and J by 5 bases, with 11 bases left in between. This CDR3 comprises 15 residues. The germline V gene has CDR1 MDHEN and CDR2 SYDVKM. CDR3: CASSLFGRVNEKLFF. Here the CDR3 DNA reads TGTGCCAGCAGTTTATTTGGCAGGGTAAATGAAAAACTGTTTTTT.

The rearrangement uses TRBV28 and TRBJ2-3, with D uncertain. V lost 9 bases and J 6 bases, leaving 13 bases between the germline ends. The germline V gene has CDR1 MDHEN and CDR2 SYDVKM. The CDR3 loop spans 12 amino acids. The CDR3 region has the DNA TGTGCCAGTAAGCCTCCCGTGGATACGCAGTATTTT. Its protein product is CASKPPVDTQYF.

The gene calls are TRBV19 and TRBJ1-1; D ambiguous. This CDR3 spans 14 amino acids. The germline V gene has CDR1 LNHDA and CDR2 SQIVND (reference sequence). Trimming left V 5 bases short and J 0 bases short, with 10 bases between. CDR3 nucleotide sequence: TGTGCCAGTAGTTCCAGACGGGTGAACACTGAAGCTTTCTTT. This codes for CASSSRRVNTEAFF.

This chain uses TRBV19 with TRBJ2-7, with 7 bases lining up with TRBD2. After removal of 3 bases from V and 1 base from J, the junction contained 6 bases not matched to a gene. CDR1 is LNHDA, CDR2 SQIVND, per germline (reference sequence). The CDR3 is made up of 15 amino acids. CDR3 sequence reads: CASSIWQGGSYEQYF. The CDR3 DNA is TGTGCCAGTAGTATCTGGCAGGGAGGGTCCTACGAGCAGTACTTC.

The V call is TRBV7-9, the J call TRBJ2-7; D is perhaps TRBD2 (5 bases). Trimming stripped 3 bases from V and 7 bases from J, with 7 bases between. The CDR3 runs to 11 residues. CDR1 and CDR2 from the germline V gene are SEHNR and FQNEAQ (reference sequence). The CDR3 here is CASSFSGEQYF. CDR3 nucleotide sequence: TGTGCCAGCAGCTTCTCGGGGGAGCAGTACTTC.

Comment on this clone: Different DNA sequences within this sample yield the same CDR3. The genes are TRBV9 and TRBJ2-2; D gene ambiguous. The CDR3 runs to 14 residues. V lost 2 bases and J 1 base, leaving 6 bases between the germline ends. Germline values: CDR1 SGDLS, CDR2 YYNGEE. The CDR3 is CASSVGLNTGELFF. The CDR3 coding sequence is TGTGCCAGCAGCGTCGGCTTGAACACCGGGGAGCTGTTTTTT. Full variable domain (rest looked up from reference TRBV9 and TRBJ2-2): DSGVTQTPKHLITATGQRVTLRCSPRSGDLSVYWYQQSLDQGLQFLIQYYNGEERAKGNILERFSAQQFPDLHSELNLSSLELGDSALYFCASSVGLNTGELFFGEGSRLTVL.

The chain couples TRBV3-1 (or the pseudogene TRBV3-2) to TRBJ1-1, with a possible D match to TRBD1 (5 bases). CDR1 and CDR2 (germline): LGHDT, YNNKEL (reference sequence). Between the trimmed V and J ends, which lost 4 bases and 10 bases, there was a span of 16 bases. The CDR3 length is 13 residues. CDR3 bases: TGTGCCAGCAGCCCCAGATTGGAGGGGACAGCTTTCTTT. As protein: CASSPRLEGTAFF.

The V and J genes are TRBV9 and TRBJ2-1; possible D gene TRBD2, 6 bases. This CDR3 has 14 residues. The V and J ends lost 4 bases and 9 bases respectively, with 17 bases between them. Germline V lookup: CDR1 SGDLS, CDR2 YYNGEE. The chain's CDR3 is CASSPHERAGEQFF. The CDR3 DNA follows: TGTGCCAGCAGCCCCCATGAGCGGGCGGGTGAGCAGTTCTTC. The full variable domain, completed using reference TRBV9 and TRBJ2-1, is DSGVTQTPKHLITATGQRVTLRCSPRSGDLSVYWYQQSLDQGLQFLIQYYNGEERAKGNILERFSAQQFPDLHSELNLSSLELGDSALYFCASSPHERAGEQFFGPGTRLTVL.

This sequence joins TRBV12-3 or TRBV12-4 and TRBJ1-1; D is possibly TRBD1 (5 bases). Trimming pared 3 bases from V and 5 bases from J, leaving 10 bases between. The CDR3 is made up of 13 amino acids. CDR3 sequence (DNA): TGTGCCAGCAGTTTTCAGGGTGGGACTGAAGCTTTCTTT. Translated: CASSFQGGTEAFF.